These T cell receptor beta chains were read from a single sample in a study of neurological immune-mediated disorders. TCRdb itself ran the 5' RACE reads through MiXCR, one entry per CDR3 protein. The table has roughly 65,000 distinct CDR3 sequences, approximately 4.1% seen once. The specimen sequenced was PBMCs. Receptors were obtained from a man aged 50-59 years with multiple sclerosis. Both conserved end residues are part of each CDR3. Each record gives: J gene, D gene, clone size, V gene, CDR3 protein, CDR3 DNA. The D gene is left open where the match is weak. The size field is filled for only some rows; it gives once, few, many or a size class.

TRBJ2-3 TRBD2 many TRBV24-1 CATSDSRGITNTQYF TGTGCCACCAGTGACTCGCGGGGGATCACAAATACGCAGTATTTT
TRBJ1-5 - many TRBV10-3 CAISRGGARQPQHF TGTGCCATCAGTCGGGGGGGGGCTCGGCAGCCCCAGCATTTT
TRBJ2-3 - medium-sized TRBV28 CASSSSTTDTQYF TGTGCCAGCAGTTCAAGTACGACAGATACGCAGTATTTT
TRBJ1-6 TRBD1 many TRBV12-3/TRBV12-4 CASTGQLNRPLHF TGTGCCAGCACGGGACAGTTAAATCGGCCCCTCCACTTT
TRBJ2-1 - few TRBV13 CASSSLGEQFF TGTGCCAGCAGCTCCTTGGGTGAGCAGTTCTTC
TRBJ2-3 TRBD1 many TRBV3-1 CASSQPSTGGMWNTQYF TGTGCCAGCAGCCAACCCTCGACAGGGGGGATGTGGAATACGCAGTATTTT
TRBJ1-6 TRBD1 many TRBV5-1 CASSQRTGESPLHF TGCGCCAGCAGCCAAAGGACAGGGGAATCACCCCTCCACTTT
TRBJ1-2 - many TRBV5-1 CASSLGYAGYTF TGCGCCAGCAGCTTGGGGTATGCGGGCTACACCTTC
TRBJ2-2 - many TRBV4-2 CASSQVGTGGELFF TGTGCCAGCAGCCAAGTTGGGACGGGCGGGGAGCTGTTTTTT
TRBJ2-7 - many TRBV20-1 CSAREDSLGPEQYF TGCAGTGCTAGAGAGGACAGCCTGGGTCCCGAGCAGTACTTC
TRBJ1-1 - many TRBV5-1 CASSLVRQSEAFF TGCGCCAGCAGCTTGGTTAGACAATCGGAAGCTTTCTTT
TRBJ2-7 TRBD1 many TRBV20-1 CSARDPGGWYEQYF TGCAGTGCTAGAGATCCAGGGGGCTGGTACGAGCAGTACTTC
TRBJ1-2 - many TRBV20-1 CSAGNFGGHRLGGYTF TGCAGTGCTGGAAATTTCGGGGGACACAGGCTGGGAGGCTACACCTTC
TRBJ1-4 TRBD1 many TRBV5-6 CASSVGGSEKLFF TGTGCCAGCAGCGTAGGGGGCTCTGAAAAACTGTTTTTT
TRBJ2-3 - many TRBV27 CASSFLFGDTQYF TGTGCCAGCAGTTTTCTATTTGGAGATACGCAGTATTTT
TRBJ2-2 - many TRBV5-1 CASSTTSPGELFF TGCGCCAGCAGCACAACTAGCCCCGGGGAGCTGTTTTTT
TRBJ2-3 - - TRBV7-2 CASSLELTDTQYF TGTGCCAGCAGCTTGGAGCTCACAGATACGCAGTATTTT